The 11 T cell receptor beta chains reported below all come from one sample, sequenced in a study of identical twins. TCRdb recomputed calls from the 5' RACE reads with MiXCR, one row per CDR3 protein. Seen here are some 690,000 distinct CDR3 sequences, approximately 21% observed once, and the top ten hold 4.3%. These data were also reused for a study on T cells expressing NK-cell markers.

Input material: PBMCs. Receptor source: a woman aged 18-35 years in good health.

This rearrangement joins TRBV27 to TRBJ1-4; the D gene is possibly TRBD1 (6 bases). Trimming took 2 bases from V and 8 from J, leaving 15 bases between them. The germline V gene encodes CDR1 MNHEY and CDR2 SMNVEV (reference sequence). The CDR3 is 15 residues long. CDR3 sequence (DNA): TGTGCCAGCAGTTTAATGGCCAGGGGAGGAGAAAAACTGTTTTTT. Translation gives CASSLMARGGEKLFF.

The V and J genes are TRBV5-1 and TRBJ2-5, with 9 bases aligning to TRBD2. CDR3 length: 16 amino acids. Germline-derived CDR1 and CDR2 are SGHRS and YFSETQ. V shed 2 bases, J shed 4 bases, and the junction held 9 bases outside the gene matches. The CDR3 DNA sequence: TGCGCCAGCAGCTTCCGCAGTAGCGGGAGCTCAGAGACCCAGTACTTC. Protein product: CASSFRSSGSSETQYF. Combining the CDR3 with reference TRBV5-1 and TRBJ2-5 gives the whole variable domain KAGVTQTPRYLIKTRGQQVTLSCSPISGHRSVSWYQQTPGQGLQFLFEYFSETQRNKGNFPGRFSGRQFSNSRSEMNVSTLELGDSALYLCASSFRSSGSSETQYFGPGTRLLVL.

This chain connects TRBV5-1 to TRBJ1-5; D is possibly TRBD1 (6 bases). This CDR3 region has 15 residues. CDR1 is SGHRS and CDR2 is YFSETQ in the germline V gene. Trimming left V 4 bases short and J 0 bases short, with 11 bases between. This CDR3 is CASSPGTTSNQPQHF. CDR3 nucleotides: TGCGCCAGCAGCCCCGGGACAACTAGCAATCAGCCCCAGCATTTT.

This clonotype was observed many times. This sequence joins TRBV7-2 and TRBJ2-3; maybe TRBD2 (6 bases). This CDR3 has 14 amino acids. V was cut by 5 bases and J by 6 bases, with 15 bases left in between. Germline CDR1 SGHTA, CDR2 FQGNSA. As DNA, the CDR3 is TGTGCCAGCAGCCCGACTAGGGCGGGGGATACGCAGTATTTT. Translation gives CASSPTRAGDTQYF.

There are a few counts of this clonotype. The chain combines TRBV12-3 or TRBV12-4 with TRBJ2-7; TRBD2 matches 8 bases. This CDR3 region has 14 residues. Trimming at V came to 4 bases and at J to 1 base, leaving 3 bases not matched to a gene. The CDR3: CASSSGGGSYEQYF. In DNA, the CDR3 is TGTGCCAGCAGTTCGGGGGGGGGATCCTACGAGCAGTACTTC.

The chain couples TRBV29-1 to TRBJ2-7, with unresolved D. V shed 7 bases and J shed 5 bases, with 18 bases lying between them. This CDR3 contains 13 residues. Germline values: CDR1 SQVTM, CDR2 ANQGSEA. The CDR3 loop is CSGSVIGGHEQYF. The CDR3 nucleotides read TGCAGCGGCTCCGTGATAGGTGGCCACGAGCAGTACTTC.

This clonotype was counted between two and nine times. The rearrangement links TRBV5-1 to TRBJ1-2, with D possibly TRBD1 on 5 matching bases. The CDR3 totals 13 residues. The germline V gene has CDR1 SGHRS and CDR2 YFSETQ. The V and J ends lost 4 bases and 8 bases respectively, with 15 bases between them. CDR3 DNA sequence: TGCGCCAGCAGCCTCGGGACTTCAAGAGGCTACACCTTC. Translating it yields CASSLGTSRGYTF. The full variable domain, in which reference TRBV5-1 and TRBJ1-2 provide the parts outside the CDR3, is KAGVTQTPRYLIKTRGQQVTLSCSPISGHRSVSWYQQTPGQGLQFLFEYFSETQRNKGNFPGRFSGRQFSNSRSEMNVSTLELGDSALYLCASSLGTSRGYTFGSGTRLTVV.

At least ten counts were recorded for this clonotype. The V call is TRBV5-1, the J call TRBJ2-1; D unclear. V dropped 0 bases and J dropped 8 bases, with 6 bases sitting between them. Germline assignment: CDR1 SGHRS and CDR2 YFSETQ. This CDR3 has 12 residues. The CDR3 region has the DNA TGCGCCAGCAGCTTGGACGGCGATGAGCAGTTCTTC. Protein product: CASSLDGDEQFF.

The rearrangement joins TRBV9 to TRBJ2-5, with unresolved D. Trimming took off 0 bases at V and 2 bases at J, with 8 bases between the two ends. From germline, CDR1 is SGDLS and CDR2 YYNGEE. This CDR3 has 14 amino acids. CDR3 sequence (DNA): TGTGCCAGCAGCGTAGCGGAATTTCAAGAGACCCAGTACTTC. Amino acid sequence: CASSVAEFQETQYF.

The rearrangement uses TRBV27 and TRBJ2-5, with a possible D match to TRBD1 (6 bases). Germline-derived CDR1 and CDR2 are MNHEY and SMNVEV (reference sequence). Trimming took 4 bases from V and 3 from J, leaving 9 bases between them. The CDR3 is 13 amino acids. The CDR3 region is CASSSRGEETQYF. As DNA, the CDR3 is TGTGCCAGCAGTTCCAGGGGTGAAGAGACCCAGTACTTC.

This clonotype has more than one count but fewer than ten. The V call is TRBV5-5, the J call TRBJ1-1; tentative D call: TRBD1 (6 bases). The CDR3 sequence is 12 residues long. CDR1 is SGHKS, CDR2 YYEKEE, per germline (reference sequence). V was shortened by 2 bases and J by 8 bases, with 10 bases between the two germline ends. The CDR3 is CASSLEGGEAFF. In DNA form, the CDR3 reads TGTGCCAGCAGCTTAGAAGGGGGGGAAGCTTTCTTT. The variable domain in full, with the rest retrieved from reference TRBV5-5 and TRBJ1-1, is DAGVTQSPTHLIKTRGQQVTLRCSPISGHKSVSWYQQVLGQGPQFIFQYYEKEERGRGNFPDRFSARQFPNYSSELNVNALLLGDSALYLCASSLEGGEAFFGQGTRLTVV.